This entry is about one TCR beta chain. What it binds is not known. The length of the CDR3 is 14 residues. The V segment lost 4 bases and the J segment 5 bases; nucleotides outside the gene matches: 5. Germline V gene data show CDR1 as MGHDK and CDR2 as SYGVNS. PCR primers comprised 60 Vbeta and 13 Jbeta primers. Original processing methods: An analysis performed later counted 81 million or so unique TCR beta chains (roughly 11 million of them shared). Assay used: immunoSEQ multiplex PCR; TCRdb lists only in-frame clones, some missing. V and J calls and clone size come straight from that table; D and trimming were deduced from the DNA. This sample carries some 140,000 clones, roughly 77% of them seen once, and the ten largest clones take less than 8.5%. The record originates from a study of cytomegalovirus exposure and HLA in healthy donors. Study outcomes and limitations: A later analysis reportedly found fewer N-insertions in an Asian-associated ancestry cluster than the roughly 680-donor mean. A link between a missense DCLRE1C variant and TCR beta V- and J-gene trimming emerged from a later analysis. A few CMV-associated chains proved CMV antigen-specific in vitro.

Sequenced material: PBMCs. J is TRBJ1-5 and V is TRBV25-1, with 7 bases lining up with TRBD1. The sequence derives from a man aged 25 to 40 in good health and CMV-seropositive. The CDR3 is CASSAQTGHQPQHF. DNA of the CDR3: TGTGCCAGCAGTGCCCAGACAGGGCATCAGCCCCAGCATTTT.